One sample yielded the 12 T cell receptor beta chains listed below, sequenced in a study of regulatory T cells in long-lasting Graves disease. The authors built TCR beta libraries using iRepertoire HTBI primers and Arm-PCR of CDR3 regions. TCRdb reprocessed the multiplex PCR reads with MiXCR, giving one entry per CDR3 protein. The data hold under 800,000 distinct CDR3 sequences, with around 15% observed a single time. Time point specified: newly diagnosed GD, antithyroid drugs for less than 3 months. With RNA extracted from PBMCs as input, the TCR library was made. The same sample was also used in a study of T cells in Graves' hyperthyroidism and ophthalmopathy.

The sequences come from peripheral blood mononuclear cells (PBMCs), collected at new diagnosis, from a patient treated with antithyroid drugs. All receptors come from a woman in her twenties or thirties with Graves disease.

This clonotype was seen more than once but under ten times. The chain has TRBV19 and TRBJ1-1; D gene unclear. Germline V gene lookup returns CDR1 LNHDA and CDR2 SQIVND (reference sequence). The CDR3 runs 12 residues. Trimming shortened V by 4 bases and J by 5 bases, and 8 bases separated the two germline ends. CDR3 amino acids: CASSTSSTEAFF. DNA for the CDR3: TGTGCCAGTAGTACTTCGAGTACTGAAGCTTTCTTT.

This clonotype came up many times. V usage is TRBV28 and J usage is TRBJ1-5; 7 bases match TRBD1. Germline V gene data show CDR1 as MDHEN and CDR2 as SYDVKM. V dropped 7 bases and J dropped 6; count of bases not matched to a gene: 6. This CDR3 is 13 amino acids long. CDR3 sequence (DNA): TGTGCCAGCATACAGGGGATGGGTCAGCCCCAGCATTTT. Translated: CASIQGMGQPQHF.

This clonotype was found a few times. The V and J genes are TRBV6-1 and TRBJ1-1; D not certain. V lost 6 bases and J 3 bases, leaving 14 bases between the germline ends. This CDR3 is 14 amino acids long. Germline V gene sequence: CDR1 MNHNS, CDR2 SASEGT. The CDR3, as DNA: TGTGCCAGCAGCGTGACTAGTATTCACACTGAAGCTTTCTTT. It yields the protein CASSVTSIHTEAFF.

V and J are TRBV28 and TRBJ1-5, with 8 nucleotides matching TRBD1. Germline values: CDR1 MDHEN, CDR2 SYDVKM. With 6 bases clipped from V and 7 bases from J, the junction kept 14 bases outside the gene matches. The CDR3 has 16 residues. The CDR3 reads CASRRTGRGAGQPQHF. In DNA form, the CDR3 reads TGTGCCAGCAGGCGGACAGGGAGGGGAGCGGGACAGCCCCAGCATTTT.

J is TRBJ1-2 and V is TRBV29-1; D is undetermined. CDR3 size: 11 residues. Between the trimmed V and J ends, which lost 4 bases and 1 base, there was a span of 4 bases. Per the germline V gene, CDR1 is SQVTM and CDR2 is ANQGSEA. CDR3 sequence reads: CSVGDNYGYTF. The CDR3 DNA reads TGCAGCGTTGGGGATAACTATGGCTACACCTTC.

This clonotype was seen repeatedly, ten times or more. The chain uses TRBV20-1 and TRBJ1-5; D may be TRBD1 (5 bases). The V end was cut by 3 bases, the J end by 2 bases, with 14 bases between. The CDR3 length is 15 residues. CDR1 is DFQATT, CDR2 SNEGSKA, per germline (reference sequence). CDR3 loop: CSASYVGAGNQPQHF. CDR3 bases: TGCAGTGCTAGCTATGTCGGGGCCGGCAATCAGCCCCAGCATTTT.

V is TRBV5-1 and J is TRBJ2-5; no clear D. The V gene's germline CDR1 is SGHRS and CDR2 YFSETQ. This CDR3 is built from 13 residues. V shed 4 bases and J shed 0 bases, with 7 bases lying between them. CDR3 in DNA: TGCGCCAGCAGCCTCCAACACCAAGAGACCCAGTACTTC. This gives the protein CASSLQHQETQYF. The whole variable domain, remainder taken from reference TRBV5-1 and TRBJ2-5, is KAGVTQTPRYLIKTRGQQVTLSCSPISGHRSVSWYQQTPGQGLQFLFEYFSETQRNKGNFPGRFSGRQFSNSRSEMNVSTLELGDSALYLCASSLQHQETQYFGPGTRLLVL.

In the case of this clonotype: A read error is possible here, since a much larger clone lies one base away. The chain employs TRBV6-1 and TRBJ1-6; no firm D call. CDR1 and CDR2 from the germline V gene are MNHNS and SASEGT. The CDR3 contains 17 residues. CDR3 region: CASSQRASPVYNPPLHF. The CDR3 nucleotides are TGTGCCAGCAGTCAACGGGCCTCTCCCGTCTATAATCCACCCCTCCACTTT.

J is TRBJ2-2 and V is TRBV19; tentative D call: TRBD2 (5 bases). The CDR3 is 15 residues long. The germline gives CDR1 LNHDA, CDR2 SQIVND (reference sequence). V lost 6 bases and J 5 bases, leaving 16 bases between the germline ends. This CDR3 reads CASRGYPPGTGELFF. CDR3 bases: TGTGCCAGTAGGGGATACCCCCCGGGGACCGGGGAGCTGTTTTTT.

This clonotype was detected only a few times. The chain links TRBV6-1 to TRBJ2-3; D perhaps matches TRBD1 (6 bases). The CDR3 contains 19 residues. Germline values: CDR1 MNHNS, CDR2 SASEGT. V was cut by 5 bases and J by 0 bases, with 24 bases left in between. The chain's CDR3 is CASSPFQGTIPTSTDTQYF. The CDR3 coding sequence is TGTGCCAGCAGTCCATTTCAGGGGACAATACCTACTAGCACAGATACGCAGTATTTT.

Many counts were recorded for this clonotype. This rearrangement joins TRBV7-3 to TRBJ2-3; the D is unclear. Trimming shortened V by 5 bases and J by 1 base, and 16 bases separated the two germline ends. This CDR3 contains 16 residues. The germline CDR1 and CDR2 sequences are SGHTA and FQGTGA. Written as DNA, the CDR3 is TGTGCCAGCAGCCCATACCGTACCGCCGGCACAGATACGCAGTATTTT. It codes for CASSPYRTAGTDTQYF.

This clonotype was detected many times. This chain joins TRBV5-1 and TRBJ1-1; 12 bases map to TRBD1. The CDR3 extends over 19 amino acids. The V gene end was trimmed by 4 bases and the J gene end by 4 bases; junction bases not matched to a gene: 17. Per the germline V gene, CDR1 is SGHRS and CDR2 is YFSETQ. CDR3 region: CASSQPPGQGAPGGTEAFF. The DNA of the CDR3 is TGCGCCAGCAGCCAACCTCCGGGACAGGGGGCACCAGGGGGCACTGAAGCTTTCTTT.